This TCR beta chain was identified in a study of tumor-infiltrating lymphocytes in oesophageal squamous cell carcinoma. In this sample, this clonotype is large. In TCRdb, the PCR reads were re-called with MiXCR into one record per CDR3 protein. Here the sample spans fewer than 20,000 distinct CDR3 sequences, 40% to 55% being singletons. Germline trimming cut 5 bases from V and 0 bases from J; bases unmatched to any gene: 7. The CDR3 runs 19 residues. CDR1 is SGHTA and CDR2 is FQGNSA in the germline V gene. The chain employs TRBV7-2 and TRBJ2-2; 15 nucleotides align to TRBD2. Sequencing was performed on normal esophageal tissue next to the tumor. The sequence was collected from a female donor with esophageal squamous cell carcinoma. This CDR3 is CASSAGLAGGKPNTGELFF. CDR3 nucleotide sequence: TGTGCCAGCAGCGCGGGACTAGCGGGGGGAAAGCCGAACACCGGGGAGCTGTTTTTT.